This T cell receptor (beta chain) was recorded in a study of T cells in Graves' hyperthyroidism and ophthalmopathy (dated by TCRdb to between 2018 and 2020). About the full investigation: Peripheral blood samples were taken at the time of initial diagnosis, prior to any treatment. To identify distinguishing TCR V-J signatures, a discovery cohort of about a hundred patients was used, comprising some 45 with Graves' ophthalmopathy and under 60 with stable Graves' hyperthyroidism. The roughly 94 discovery patients were randomly split 7:3 into training and test sets. An independent validation cohort of under 20 hyperthyroidism patients and approximately 17 patients who later progressed to ophthalmopathy tested prospective prediction of ophthalmopathy. Once sampling was done, hyperthyroidism patients were given methimazole at a starting dose of 30 mg daily, whereas ophthalmopathy patients were given high-dose intravenous methylprednisolone. The paper reports TCR Vbeta CDR3 sequencing of approximately 140 peripheral blood samples: 40 to 45 ophthalmopathy, fewer than 80 hyperthyroidism and around 17 progressor patients. In addition, the study compared T-cell repertoires in thyroid tissue and in blood from six Graves' hyperthyroidism patients.

In the ophthalmopathy patients, disease was moderately to severely active, with a Clinical Activity Score of 3 or more, a NOSPECS grade of 4 or more, and a duration of less than 3 months. Patients with uncontrolled infections, other autoimmune diseases, pregnancy or lactation were excluded. Clinical symptoms, serum thyroxine and TRAb, thyroid ultrasound, and orbital computed tomography formed the basis for the diagnoses. PBMCs were separated from roughly 10 ml of fresh peripheral blood using Ficoll-Paque density gradient centrifugation. Total RNA was extracted with Trizol reagent, and quality was checked on an Agilent 2100 Bioanalyzer. What the work shows at the level of the full study, not this receptor alone: Ophthalmopathy was separated from stable hyperthyroidism by a 13 V-J signature model, with around 90% sensitivity and about 84% specificity obtained in cross-validation and 80%/75% obtained in testing. No statistical method was used to set the sample size in advance, and investigators knew the group allocation. Most expanded thyroid clonotypes (frequency above 0.001) were also detected in blood, suggesting blood repertoires may reflect thyroid immune responses. In validation, the model predicted progression to ophthalmopathy a median of roughly 6.2 months before onset, with roughly 68% sensitivity and about 75% specificity.

TCR beta CDR3 regions were amplified from RNA transcripts. The first round of RT-PCR for the TCR CDR3 was performed with the HTBI primer set and the Qiagen OneStep RT-PCR kit. Libraries were constructed in a second round of multiplex PCR, after which size selection and purification were carried out. Libraries were sequenced paired-end with 100 bp reads on an Illumina HiSeq2000. The authors' pipeline ran thus. SOAPnuke was used to process the raw data, with reads discarded if the reads contained adapters or uncalled bases, had a mean Phred below 15, or lacked an exact constant-primer or identifier match. COPE v1.2.5 was used to merge the high-quality paired reads, and each unique nucleotide sequence was defined as a clonotype. MiTCR v1.1 was used to align clonotypes to the IMGT TRBV, TRBD and TRBJ reference segments. Only V-J combinations with frequency above 0.0001, covering about 99% of repertoires, were analysed. A TCS score was defined as the ratio between F50 (clonal expansion) and ExV (chaos), using BLOSUM62-based TCRdist between CDR3 peptides within each V-J. Welch's t-statistics and random forest reduced fewer than 550 V-J features to 10 to 15, which were used in a naive Bayes classifier (R e1071). Thyroid-blood repertoire similarity was quantified with the Morisita-Horn index. TCRdb reprocessing: public reads trimmed at Q25 with fastp, clones called with MiXCR, in-frame beta chains kept. Under each unique CDR3 protein, matching rows form one entry showing the most common genes and DNA. TCRdb assigned the V and J calls; the authors' analysis was not used. The sample has roughly 35,000 distinct CDR3 sequences on record, 52% of them singletons. The ten largest clones represent under 30% of the sample.

CDR1 and CDR2 are read off the germline V gene as KGHSH and LQKENI. V and J are trimmed by 3 bases and 7 bases, and the gene matches miss 5 bases of the junction. The CDR3 measures 15 amino acids from cysteine to phenylalanine. The read is trimmed to its CDR3 DNA, 45 bases read in frame from base 1. Concerning this clonotype: No cognate antigen has been identified for it. No clone much larger than this one lies a single base away; base qualities are absent.

The rearranged chain carries TRBV18 and TRBJ1-6, with TRBD1 identical over 8 junction bases. Sequences were obtained from blood. The sequence was obtained from a woman aged 35 to 49 with Graves' ophthalmopathy. The CDR3 reads CASSPPGQGNSPLHF. The DNA sequence reads TGTGCCAGCTCACCTCCCGGACAGGGAAATTCACCCCTCCACTTT.